The rows below give T cell receptor beta chains drawn from one sample of a study of T cells in localized non-small cell lung cancer. Profiled with immunoSEQ multiplex PCR; TCRdb holds only in-frame clones, not every one. The data show tens of thousands of clones, more than 85% seen once. Sequencing was performed on peripheral blood, taken before any cancer treatment. The receptors here all came from a male donor aged 60 or over with stage I squamous cell lung carcinoma. CDR3s include the opening cysteine and the closing phenylalanine or tryptophan. Each record gives: J gene, D gene, V gene, CDR3 DNA, CDR3 protein. A D gene is named only where the DNA matches it firmly.

j_call: TRBJ2-5; d_call: NA; v_call: TRBV7-7; cdr3_nt: TGTGCTAGCAGCTTTGCCGGGGGCGGAGAGACCCAGTACTTC; cdr3_aa: CASSFAGGGETQYF
j_call: TRBJ2-2; d_call: TRBD2; v_call: TRBV18; cdr3_nt: TGTGCCAGCTCACCACCTGTAAGCGGGAGAGGCGGGGAGCTGTTTTTT; cdr3_aa: CASSPPVSGRGGELFF
j_call: TRBJ1-5; d_call: NA; v_call: TRBV12-1; cdr3_nt: TGTGCCAGCAGCCGTAAAGGACAGGGAAGGTATAGCAATCAGCCCCAGCATTTT; cdr3_aa: CASSRKGQGRYSNQPQHF
j_call: TRBJ2-1; d_call: NA; v_call: TRBV7-8; cdr3_nt: TGTGCCAGCAGCCGAGGGGGGCGGAATGAGCAGTTCTTC; cdr3_aa: CASSRGGRNEQFF
j_call: TRBJ1-2; d_call: TRBD1; v_call: TRBV2; cdr3_nt: TGTGCCAGCAGTTACGCACAGGGGGCCTATGGCTACACCTTC; cdr3_aa: CASSYAQGAYGYTF
j_call: TRBJ2-7; d_call: NA; v_call: TRBV7-2; cdr3_nt: TGTGCCAGCAGCATGTTTGCGGGGCCTCTTTTCTACGAGCAGTACTTC; cdr3_aa: CASSMFAGPLFYEQYF
j_call: TRBJ2-1; d_call: NA; v_call: TRBV7-6; cdr3_nt: TGTGCCAGCAGCTTGGACCCCTCGGAGCAGTTCTTC; cdr3_aa: CASSLDPSEQFF
j_call: TRBJ1-6; d_call: NA; v_call: TRBV7-3; cdr3_nt: TGTGCCAGCAGCTCAACGCCCTCCAAAGATTCACCCCTCCACTTT; cdr3_aa: CASSSTPSKDSPLHF
j_call: TRBJ1-4; d_call: NA; v_call: TRBV6-6; cdr3_nt: TGTGCCACCCTAAAGGGACCCGGGACCATTAATGAAAAACTGTTTTTT; cdr3_aa: CATLKGPGTINEKLFF
j_call: TRBJ1-2; d_call: NA; v_call: TRBV1; cdr3_nt: TGCACCAGCAGTTTAGTGAGTGTGCGAAAGACCTATGGCTACACCTTC; cdr3_aa: CTSSLVSVRKTYGYTF
j_call: TRBJ1-1; d_call: NA; v_call: TRBV19; cdr3_nt: TGTGCCAGTAGTTCCGCCTCGATGGTAGTTGGCACTGAAGCTTTCTTT; cdr3_aa: CASSSASMVVGTEAFF
j_call: TRBJ2-6; d_call: NA; v_call: TRBV19; cdr3_nt: TGTGCCAGTAAGGGGAGCGGGGCCAACGTCCTGACTTTC; cdr3_aa: CASKGSGANVLTF
j_call: TRBJ2-7; d_call: TRBD1; v_call: TRBV6-5; cdr3_nt: TGTGCCAGCACCCGGGACAGGGGGCGCAACGAGCAGTACTTC; cdr3_aa: CASTRDRGRNEQYF
j_call: TRBJ1-5; d_call: NA; v_call: TRBV19; cdr3_nt: TGTGCCAGTAGTTCCTTAAACTGGAAGGTGGGCAGGTCGAGCCAGCCCCAGCATTTT; cdr3_aa: CASSSLNWKVGRSSQPQHF